The 6 T cell receptor beta chains below all came from one sample that was sequenced in a study of early T cells in non-severe SARS-CoV-2 infection. Via MiXCR, TCRdb re-called the 5' RACE reads, giving one row per CDR3 protein. This table holds roughly 120,000 distinct CDR3 sequences, under 15% found once. The sample consisted of whole blood. Every receptor here comes from an adult who was a healthcare worker with PCR-confirmed SARS-CoV-2 infection or an uninfected control (not recorded which).

This clonotype was picked up many times. The V call is TRBV12-5, the J call TRBJ2-5; D remains unclear. The CDR3 consists of 15 residues. The germline V gene has CDR1 LGHNT and CDR2 FRNRAP. V shed 5 bases and J shed 1 base, with 14 bases lying between them. The CDR3 DNA follows: TGTGCTAGTGGTCCCCCCCCAGTGGGCCAAGAGACCCAGTACTTC. Translation: CASGPPPVGQETQYF.

The chain links TRBV5-5 to TRBJ1-5, with TRBD1 matching 8 bases. After removal of 3 bases from V and 8 bases from J, the junction contained 7 bases not matched to a gene. Germline V gene sequence: CDR1 SGHKS, CDR2 YYEKEE (reference sequence). This CDR3 has 14 residues. The CDR3 sequence is CASSSDRGLEPQHF. CDR3 DNA sequence: TGTGCCAGCAGCTCCGACAGGGGATTAGAGCCCCAGCATTTT.

Points on this clonotype: One end of the junction fails to match germline, which may point to a read error. The V call is TRBV25-1, the J call TRBJ1-6; D remains unclear. The CDR3 totals 16 residues. CDR1 is MGHDK, CDR2 SYGVNS, per germline. The CDR3 nucleotides are TGTGCCAGCAGTAAAGTGGGCAGCTCCTATAATTCACCCCTCCATTTT. Its protein product is CASSKVGSSYNSPLHF.

V usage is TRBV30 and J usage is TRBJ2-3; 8 nucleotides line up with TRBD2. The CDR3 contains 14 residues. The trim removed 5 bases at V and 0 bases at J, leaving 4 bases unmatched. Germline V lookup: CDR1 GTSNPN, CDR2 SVGIG (reference sequence). CDR3 loop: CAWVAGPSTDTQYF. The CDR3 DNA reads TGTGCCTGGGTAGCGGGGCCTAGCACAGATACGCAGTATTTT.

V is TRBV4-1 and J is TRBJ2-7; 7 nucleotides line up with TRBD1. The CDR3 has 14 amino acids. The V segment lost 4 bases and the J segment 4 bases; nucleotides outside the gene matches: 7. Per germline, CDR1 MGHRA and CDR2 YSYEKL. Here the CDR3 reads CASSRQPRGYEQYF. CDR3 nucleotide sequence: TGCGCCAGCAGCCGCCAACCCAGGGGGTACGAGCAGTACTTC.

This chain connects TRBV20-1 to TRBJ2-7; D not resolved. The CDR3 runs 13 residues. Trimming left V 7 bases short and J 4 bases short, with 17 bases between. Germline V lookup: CDR1 DFQATT, CDR2 SNEGSKA (reference sequence). DNA of the CDR3: TGCAGTGTGGCCCAAAGCACTTGGTACGAGCAGTACTTC. Its protein product is CSVAQSTWYEQYF.